Listed below are T cell receptor beta chains from one sample, sequenced in a study of blood T cells in healthy people across ages. TCRdb re-called the 5' RACE reads through MiXCR, storing one row per CDR3 protein. There are about 1 million distinct CDR3 sequences in the sample; under 30% occur only once, and 0.65% to 0.95% lies in the top ten. Another study also made use of these data, one on T cells of mothers and their children.

Sequenced material: blood. Every receptor here comes from a girl aged 2 to 10 in good health. The conserved cysteine and the conserved F or W are not part of the CDR3 here. The D gene is left open where the match is weak.

J gene,V gene,D gene,CDR3 protein
TRBJ2-1,TRBV5-6,TRBD2,ASSLISGGLLSSYNEQF
TRBJ2-2,TRBV6-6,NA,ASSLQVGELF
TRBJ2-4,TRBV4-3,TRBD2,ASSQDLLAGAKIAKNIQY
TRBJ2-7,TRBV9,NA,ASSVDGVREQY
TRBJ1-4,TRBV19,NA,ASMREKLF
TRBJ1-1,TRBV12-3/TRBV12-4,NA,ASRLYGDKNTEAF
TRBJ2-3,TRBV5-6,NA,ASSPLVTDTQY
TRBJ1-1,TRBV3-1,TRBD1,ASSLRDRPTTEAF
TRBJ2-7,TRBV4-3,NA,ASSQDPTGPYEQY
TRBJ2-7,TRBV12-3/TRBV12-4,NA,ASRSSSYEQY
TRBJ1-1,TRBV15,NA,ATSTTTGRTNTEAF
TRBJ1-4,TRBV20-1,TRBD1,SARAGGGLNEELF
TRBJ2-1,TRBV7-3,TRBD2,ASSSYWTSGNNEQF
TRBJ2-4,TRBV28,NA,ASTFLGRDGPPSINIQY
TRBJ2-7,TRBV6-1,NA,ASSEAQDLYEQY
TRBJ2-2,TRBV29-1,NA,SVETENTGELF
TRBJ1-2,TRBV28,NA,ASSPVTRGGYGYT
NA,TRBV11-2,NA,ASSLFREKTQY
TRBJ2-5,TRBV3-1,NA,ASSQGRQAIQETQY
NA,TRBV12-3/TRBV12-4,NA,ASRIGSYEQY
TRBJ2-5,TRBV11-3,TRBD2,ASSPRTSGIETQY
TRBJ1-4,TRBV9,NA,ASSVGTTNEKLF